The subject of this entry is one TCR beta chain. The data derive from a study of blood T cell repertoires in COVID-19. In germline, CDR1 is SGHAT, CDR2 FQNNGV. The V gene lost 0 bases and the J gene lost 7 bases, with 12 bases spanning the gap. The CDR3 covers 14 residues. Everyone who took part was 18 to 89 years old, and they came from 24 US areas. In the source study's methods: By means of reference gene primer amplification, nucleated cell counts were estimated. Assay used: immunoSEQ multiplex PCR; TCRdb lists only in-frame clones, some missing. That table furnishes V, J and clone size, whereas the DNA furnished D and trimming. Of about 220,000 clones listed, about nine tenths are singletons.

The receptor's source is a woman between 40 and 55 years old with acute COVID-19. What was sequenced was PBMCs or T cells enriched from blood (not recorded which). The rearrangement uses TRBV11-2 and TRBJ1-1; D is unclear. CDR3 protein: CASSLDRAAGEAFF. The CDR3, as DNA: TGTGCCAGCAGCTTAGATCGAGCGGCAGGTGAAGCTTTCTTT.